This T cell receptor beta chain was retrieved from a study of beta chain features in type 1 diabetes. cDNA synthesis used the whole RNA isolate, giving expressed TCRB sequences. Assay: immunoSEQ multiplex PCR; the TCRdb copy retains only in-frame clones and omits some. The sample has 250,000 to 400,000 clones, 14% seen once; the top ten hold about 6.7%. This clone was detected a few times. The V gene end was trimmed by 3 bases and the J gene end by 2 bases; junction bases not matched to a gene: 5. The CDR3 totals 15 residues. Germline-derived CDR1 and CDR2 are SGHDT and YYEEEE. The chain combines TRBV5-6 with TRBJ2-5; TRBD1 matches 9 bases. The receptor comes from a man between 25 and 39 years old in good health. Input material: central memory CD4+ T cells from blood. CDR3 sequence: CASSSGTGNQETQYF. The CDR3 DNA sequence: TGTGCCAGCAGCTCCGGGACAGGGAATCAAGAGACCCAGTACTTC.